This T cell receptor beta chain was obtained from a study of Tregs in tolerant kidney transplant recipients (dated by TCRdb to the late 2010s). Context from the whole study: Transplants used related donors with nonmyeloablative bone marrow transplantation; mixed chimerism was transient in the human trials. The study applied TCRbeta sequencing to find donor-specific regulatory T cells before combined kidney and bone marrow transplantation and then followed those same cells after transplant. Overall results and qualifications from the work: Expanding Tregs with activated donor B cells appeared to identify the most biologically relevant and donor-specific TCRbeta repertoire. The study was limited by small patient numbers, and the findings need validation in larger populations and under other immunosuppression protocols. Although technical replication error seemed to be minimal, the question of biological reproducibility was not addressed directly. For some patients, the PCR primers changed as time went on, which meant samples from those patients could not be compared with one another at the nucleotide level. In tolerant patients, the expansion of donor-specific Tregs was greater than global Treg expansion, suggesting that the expansion was antigen-driven rather than nonspecific.

Comment on this clone: The antigen it recognizes is unknown. A read error may produce the germline difference seen at one junction end. At the DNA level, this CDR3 is encoded by other sequences in the same sample as well.

For TCRbeta CDR3 sequencing, genomic DNA from the sorted cells was extracted using the QIAGEN DNeasy Blood and Tissue Kit. Through immunoSEQ, high-throughput TCRbeta CDR3 sequencing was done commercially, including PCR amplification with internal controls and bias correction. The original pipeline was this. Unique productive TCRbeta sequences were defined by CDR3 nucleotide sequence where primers matched, and otherwise by CDR3 amino acid sequence together with Vbeta and Jbeta genes. Sorting error was corrected by removing sequences shared between sorted populations at a frequency ratio of 2:1 or less, and the remaining shared sequences were assigned to the higher population. Sequences were defined as donor-reactive when expanded at least 5-fold in CFSE-low cells versus unstimulated cells and present at a frequency of at least 0.01% in CFSE-low cells. Repertoire divergence was quantified by Jensen-Shannon divergence using the top 100 TCRbeta sequences ranked by frequency. For samples with multiple sequencing runs, sorting error was corrected separately for each run before the runs were pooled. TCRdb obtained this table from immuneACCESS and retained in-frame rearrangements with V and J assigned. These tables miss some clones; where compared with another copy, unresolved V genes account for less than half of the shortfall, and the remainder is unexplained. V and J calls plus clone size are reproduced from that table; the DNA served to infer D and trimming. The sample table holds nearly 95,000 clones, of which 80% to 95% were seen once. Together, the top ten hold approximately 0.5% of the sample.

The CDR3 runs 12 residues from the cysteine to the phenylalanine. Only the CDR3 part of the read is kept: 36 bases, read in frame from the first base. CDR1 and CDR2 were assigned from the germline V gene as SQVTM and ANQGSEA. The time point label on this specimen signifies: blood sample drawn before combined kidney and bone marrow transplant. Unstimulated Tregs (CD4+CD25+CD127-), CD4+ non-Tregs (CD4+CD25-), CD4 and CD8 cells were FACS-sorted from thawed PBMCs. The patients were 4 recipients of combined kidney and bone marrow transplants from the ITN036ST trial, and samples were available only for these trial subjects. Healthy control blood was processed to PBMCs with a Ficoll density gradient and then cryopreserved, whereas patient PBMCs were collected both before and after transplant.

This specimen consisted of CD4+ T cells from blood, obtained before the transplant. The chain links TRBV29-1 with TRBJ1-6; TRBD1 aligns with 7 central bases. The TCR originated in a human donor who received a combined kidney and bone marrow transplant. This receptor has the CDR3 CSVRTGNSPLHF. In nucleotides, the sequence is TGCAGCGTAAGGACAGGCAATTCCCCCCTCCACTTT.